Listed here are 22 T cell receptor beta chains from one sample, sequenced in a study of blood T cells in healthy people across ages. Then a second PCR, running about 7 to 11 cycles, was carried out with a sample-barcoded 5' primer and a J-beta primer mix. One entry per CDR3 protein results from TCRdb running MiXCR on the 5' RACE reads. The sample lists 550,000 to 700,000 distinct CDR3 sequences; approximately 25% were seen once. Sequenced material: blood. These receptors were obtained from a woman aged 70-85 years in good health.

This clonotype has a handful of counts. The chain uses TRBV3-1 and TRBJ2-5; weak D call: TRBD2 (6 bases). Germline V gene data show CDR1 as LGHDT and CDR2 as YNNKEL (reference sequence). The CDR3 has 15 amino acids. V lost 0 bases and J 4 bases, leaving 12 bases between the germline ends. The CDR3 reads CASSQDIRRGETQYF. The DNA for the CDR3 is TGTGCCAGCAGCCAAGATATCCGGCGGGGAGAGACCCAGTACTTC.

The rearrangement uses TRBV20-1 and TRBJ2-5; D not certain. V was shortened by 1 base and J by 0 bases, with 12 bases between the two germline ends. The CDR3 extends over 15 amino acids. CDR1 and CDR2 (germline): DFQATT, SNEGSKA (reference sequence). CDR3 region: CSARAERWYQETQYF. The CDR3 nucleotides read TGCAGTGCTAGAGCGGAGCGCTGGTACCAAGAGACCCAGTACTTC.

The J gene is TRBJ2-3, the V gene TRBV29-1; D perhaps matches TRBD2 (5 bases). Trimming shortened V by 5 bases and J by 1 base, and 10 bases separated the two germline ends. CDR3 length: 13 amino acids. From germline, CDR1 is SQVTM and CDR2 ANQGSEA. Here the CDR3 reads CSVLWGGTDTQYF. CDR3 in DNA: TGCAGCGTTTTATGGGGAGGCACAGATACGCAGTATTTT.

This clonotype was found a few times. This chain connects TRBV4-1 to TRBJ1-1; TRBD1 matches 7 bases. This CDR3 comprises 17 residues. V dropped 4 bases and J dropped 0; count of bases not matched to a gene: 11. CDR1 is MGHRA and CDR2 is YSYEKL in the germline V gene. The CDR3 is CASSPRKGGGVNTEAFF. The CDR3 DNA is TGCGCCAGCAGCCCAAGAAAAGGGGGCGGGGTGAACACTGAAGCTTTCTTT.

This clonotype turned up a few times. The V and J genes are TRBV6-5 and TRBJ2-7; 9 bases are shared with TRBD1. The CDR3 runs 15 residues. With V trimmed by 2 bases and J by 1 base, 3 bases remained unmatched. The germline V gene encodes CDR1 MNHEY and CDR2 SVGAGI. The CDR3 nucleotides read TGTGCCAGCAGTTACCGGACAGGGGAATCCTACGAGCAGTACTTC. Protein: CASSYRTGESYEQYF.

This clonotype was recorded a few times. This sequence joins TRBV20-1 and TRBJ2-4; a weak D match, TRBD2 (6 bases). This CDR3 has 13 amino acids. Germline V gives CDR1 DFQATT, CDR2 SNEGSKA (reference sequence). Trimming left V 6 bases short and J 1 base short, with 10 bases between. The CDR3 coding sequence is TGCAGTGCAAAGGAGGGGGCCAAAAACATTCAGTACTTC. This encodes CSAKEGAKNIQYF.

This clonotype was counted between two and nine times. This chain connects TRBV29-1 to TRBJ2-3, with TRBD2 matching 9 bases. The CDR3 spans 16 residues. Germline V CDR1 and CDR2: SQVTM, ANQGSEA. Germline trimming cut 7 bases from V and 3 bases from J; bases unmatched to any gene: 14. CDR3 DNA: TGCAGCGCTGCGGGAGGGGGGCAAGGTAGGACAGATACGCAGTATTTT. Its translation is CSAAGGGQGRTDTQYF.

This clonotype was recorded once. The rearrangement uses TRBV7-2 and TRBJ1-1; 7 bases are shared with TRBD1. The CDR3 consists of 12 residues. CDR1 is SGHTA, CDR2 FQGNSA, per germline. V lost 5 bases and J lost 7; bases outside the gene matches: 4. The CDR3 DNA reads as TGTGCCAGCAGCGATGACAGGGTTGAAGCTTTCTTT. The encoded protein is CASSDDRVEAFF.

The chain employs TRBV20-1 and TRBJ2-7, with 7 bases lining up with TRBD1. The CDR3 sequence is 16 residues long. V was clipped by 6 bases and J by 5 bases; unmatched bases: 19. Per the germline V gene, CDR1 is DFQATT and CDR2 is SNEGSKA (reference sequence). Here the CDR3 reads CSALTLDRAIGHEQYF. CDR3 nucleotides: TGCAGTGCCCTTACCCTTGACAGGGCGATTGGCCACGAGCAGTACTTC.

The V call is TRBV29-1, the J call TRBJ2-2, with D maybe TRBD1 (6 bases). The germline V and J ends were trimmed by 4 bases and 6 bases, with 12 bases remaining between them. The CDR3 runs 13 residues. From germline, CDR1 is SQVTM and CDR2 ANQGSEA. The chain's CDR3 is CSVALYRAGELFF. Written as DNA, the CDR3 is TGCAGCGTTGCCCTATACAGGGCCGGGGAGCTGTTTTTT.

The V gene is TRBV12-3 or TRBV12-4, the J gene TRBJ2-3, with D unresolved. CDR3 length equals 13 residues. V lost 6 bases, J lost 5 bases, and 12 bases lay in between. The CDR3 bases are TGTGCCAGCAGAGACTCTGGAAAAGATACGCAGTATTTT. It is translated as CASRDSGKDTQYF.

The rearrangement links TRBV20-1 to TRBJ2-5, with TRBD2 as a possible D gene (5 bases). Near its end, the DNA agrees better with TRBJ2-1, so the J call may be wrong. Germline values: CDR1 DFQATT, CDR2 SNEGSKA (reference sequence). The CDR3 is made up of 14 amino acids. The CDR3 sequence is CSASLGGPYNEQFF. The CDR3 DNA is TGCAGTGCTAGTCTCGGCGGGCCCTACAATGAGCAGTTCTTC.

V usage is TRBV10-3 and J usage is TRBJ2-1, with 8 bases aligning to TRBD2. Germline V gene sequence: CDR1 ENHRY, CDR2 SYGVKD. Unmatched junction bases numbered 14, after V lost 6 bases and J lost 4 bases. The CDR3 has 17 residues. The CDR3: CAIRPGSGGESYNEQFF. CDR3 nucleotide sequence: TGTGCCATCAGGCCCGGCAGCGGGGGAGAATCTTACAATGAGCAGTTCTTC.

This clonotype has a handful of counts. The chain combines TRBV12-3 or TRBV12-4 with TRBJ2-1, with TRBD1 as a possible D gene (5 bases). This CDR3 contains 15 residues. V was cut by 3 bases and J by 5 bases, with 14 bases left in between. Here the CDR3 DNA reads TGTGCCAGCAGTTTGAGCCAGGGTGGAAACAATGAGCAGTTCTTC. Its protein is CASSLSQGGNNEQFF.

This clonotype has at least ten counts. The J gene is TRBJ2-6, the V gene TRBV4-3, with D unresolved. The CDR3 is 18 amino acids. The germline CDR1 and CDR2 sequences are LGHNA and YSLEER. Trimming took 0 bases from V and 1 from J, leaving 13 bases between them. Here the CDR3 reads CASSQERRTVSGANVLTF. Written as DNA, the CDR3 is TGCGCCAGCAGCCAAGAGCGCAGAACTGTTTCTGGGGCCAACGTCCTGACTTTC.

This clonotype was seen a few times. CDR3 region: CASRPGQGRNGNTEAFF. In DNA form, the CDR3 reads TGTGCCAGCAGACCTGGACAGGGAAGGAATGGGAACACTGAAGCTTTCTTT. The genes are TRBV5-5 and TRBJ1-1; 8 bases match TRBD1. The J segment lost 1 base and the V segment lost 5 bases, leaving 13 bases of the junction unmatched. Germline V gene sequence: CDR1 SGHKS, CDR2 YYEKEE (reference sequence). The CDR3 loop spans 17 amino acids.

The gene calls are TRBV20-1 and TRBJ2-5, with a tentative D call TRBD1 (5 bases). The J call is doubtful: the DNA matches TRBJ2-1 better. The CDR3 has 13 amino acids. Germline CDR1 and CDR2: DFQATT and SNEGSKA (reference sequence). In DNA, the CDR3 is TGCAGTGCTAGGCCAGGCGTAAGGGGTGAGCAGTTCTTC. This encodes CSARPGVRGEQFF.

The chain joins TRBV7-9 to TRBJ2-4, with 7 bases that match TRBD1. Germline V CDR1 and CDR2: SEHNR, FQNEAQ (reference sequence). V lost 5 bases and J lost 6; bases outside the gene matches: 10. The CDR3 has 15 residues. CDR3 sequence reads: CASSPTGSRRNIQYF. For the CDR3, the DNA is TGTGCCAGCAGCCCGACAGGGTCGCGAAGAAACATTCAGTACTTC.

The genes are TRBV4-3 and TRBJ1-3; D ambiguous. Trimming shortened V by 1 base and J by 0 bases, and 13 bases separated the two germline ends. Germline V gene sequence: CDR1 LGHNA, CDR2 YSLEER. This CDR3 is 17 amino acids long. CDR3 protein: CASSQAYTTSSGNTIYF. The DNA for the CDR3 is TGCGCCAGCAGCCAAGCTTACACCACCTCCTCTGGAAACACCATATATTTT.

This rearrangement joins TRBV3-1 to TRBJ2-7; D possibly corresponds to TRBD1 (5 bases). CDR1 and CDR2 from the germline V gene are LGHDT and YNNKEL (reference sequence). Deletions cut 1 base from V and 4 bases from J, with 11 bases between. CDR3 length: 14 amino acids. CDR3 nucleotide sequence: TGTGCCAGCAGCCAAGGGGGCCGAAGGTACGAGCAGTACTTC. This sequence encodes CASSQGGRRYEQYF.

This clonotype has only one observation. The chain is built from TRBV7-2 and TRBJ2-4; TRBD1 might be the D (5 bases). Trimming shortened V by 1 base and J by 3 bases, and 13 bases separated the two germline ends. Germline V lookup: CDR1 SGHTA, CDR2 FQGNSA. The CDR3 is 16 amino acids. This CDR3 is CASSLGGLTIKNIQYF. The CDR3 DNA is TGTGCCAGCAGCTTAGGGGGCCTCACTATCAAAAACATTCAGTACTTC.

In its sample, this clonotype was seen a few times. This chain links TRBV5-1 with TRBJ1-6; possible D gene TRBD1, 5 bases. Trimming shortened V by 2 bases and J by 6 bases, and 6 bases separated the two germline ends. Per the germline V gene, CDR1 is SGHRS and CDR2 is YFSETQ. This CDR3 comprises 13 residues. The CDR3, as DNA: TGCGCCAGCAGCTTCCAGGGTAATTCACCCCTCCACTTT. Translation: CASSFQGNSPLHF.